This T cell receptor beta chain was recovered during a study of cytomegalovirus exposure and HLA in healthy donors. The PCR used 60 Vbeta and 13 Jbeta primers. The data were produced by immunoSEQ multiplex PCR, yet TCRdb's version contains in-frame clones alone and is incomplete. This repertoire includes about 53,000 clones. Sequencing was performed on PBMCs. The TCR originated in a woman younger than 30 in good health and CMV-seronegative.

The CDR3 region is CASSLPITAGANVLTF. In DNA, the CDR3 is TGCGCCAGCAGCTTGCCTATAACTGCTGGGGCCAACGTCCTGACTTTC. This chain links TRBV5-1 with TRBJ2-6; D ambiguous. The CDR3 spans 16 residues. V was trimmed by 1 base and J by 2 bases, leaving 10 bases between them. Germline CDR1 reads SGHRS; CDR2 reads YFSETQ.